These T cell receptor beta chains were read from a single sample in a study of identical twins. TCRdb used MiXCR to reprocess the 5' RACE reads, holding one entry per CDR3 protein. The data contain roughly 720,000 distinct CDR3 sequences, 15% to 20% of them seen just once; the ten biggest clones take up about 12%. This same sample was also taken into another study, of T cells expressing NK-cell markers.

Sequencing was done on a sample of PBMCs. Source of these receptors: a woman aged 18-29 years in good health. CDR3s include the opening cysteine and the closing phenylalanine or tryptophan. A D gene is named only where the DNA matches it firmly. Clone sizes are given selectively: once, few, many, or a class where the clone is expanded.

j_gene | v_gene | abundance | d_gene | CDR3nt | CDR3aa
TRBJ1-2 | TRBV6-5 | NA | NA | TGTGCCAGCAGTTCTGCGCTCGGTGGCTACACCTTC | CASSSALGGYTF
TRBJ2-7 | TRBV7-2 | NA | NA | TGTGCCAGCAGACCCGGTAGGGACGGCTCCTACGAGCAGTACTTC | CASRPGRDGSYEQYF
TRBJ2-5 | TRBV12-3/TRBV12-4 | few | NA | TGTGCCAGCAGCCGAGGGACCCCGCTACTTGGGGAGACCCAGTACTTC | CASSRGTPLLGETQYF
TRBJ1-4 | TRBV5-1 | NA | NA | TGCGCCAGCAGCTTGGGAGGTGAAAATGAAAAACTGTTTTTT | CASSLGGENEKLFF
TRBJ2-7 | TRBV20-1 | few | NA | TGCAGTGCTAGAGCGGGGAACTACATTTACGAGCAGTACTTC | CSARAGNYIYEQYF
TRBJ2-1 | TRBV5-1 | few | TRBD1 | TGCGCCAGCAGCTCCGGGACAGTCAATGAGCAGTTCTTC | CASSSGTVNEQFF
TRBJ2-5 | TRBV20-1 | NA | NA | TGCAGTGCCCTCTTGAGCGGCCAAGAGACCCAGTACTTC | CSALLSGQETQYF
TRBJ2-3 | TRBV14 | few | NA | TGTGCCAGCAGCCAAGATGTGGGGGCGCGAGATACGCAGTATTTT | CASSQDVGARDTQYF
TRBJ2-7 | TRBV6-5 | NA | NA | TGTGCCAGCAGTTATTCCTCCTATTCGCCCGAGCAGTACTTC | CASSYSSYSPEQYF
TRBJ1-5 | TRBV15 | NA | NA | TGTGCCACCAGCATGGTTCGGCAGCCCCAGCATTTT | CATSMVRQPQHF
TRBJ1-1 | TRBV3-1 | few | NA | TGTGCCAGCAGAGGTAGACACCACATGAACACTGAAGCTTTCTTT | CASRGRHHMNTEAFF
TRBJ2-1 | TRBV20-1 | few | NA | TGCAGTGCTTACACCCCCAGCTCCTACAATGAGCAGTTCTTC | CSAYTPSSYNEQFF
TRBJ2-1 | TRBV6-5 | NA | TRBD2 | TGTGCCAGCAGTTACTCGAAACTAGCGGGACGCCCATCCTACAATGAGCAGTTCTTC | CASSYSKLAGRPSYNEQFF
TRBJ2-3 | TRBV9 | NA | NA | TGTGCCAGCAGCGTAGAGCCGGGGAACCCAACAGATACGCAGTATTTT | CASSVEPGNPTDTQYF
TRBJ2-1 | TRBV19 | once | TRBD2 | TGTGCCAGTAGTCCCGGGACTAGAAGTTACAATGAGCAGTTCTTC | CASSPGTRSYNEQFF
TRBJ1-3 | TRBV12-3/TRBV12-4 | many | NA | TGTGCCAGCAGTTTCGCCATCTCTGGAAACACCATATATTTT | CASSFAISGNTIYF
TRBJ1-2 | TRBV5-1 | few | NA | TGCGCCAGCAGGCCGCCGTGGGCGGACCATTATGGCTACACCTTC | CASRPPWADHYGYTF
TRBJ2-3 | TRBV6-2/TRBV6-3 | NA | NA | TGTGCCAGCAGTCGGCGACTAGTGGCAGATACGCAGTATTTT | CASSRRLVADTQYF
TRBJ2-7 | TRBV3-1 | few | NA | TGTGCCAGCAGCCCACTTCGGGACGTAAGATACGAGCAGTACTTC | CASSPLRDVRYEQYF
TRBJ2-2 | TRBV12-3/TRBV12-4 | few | TRBD2 | TGTGCCAGCAGGCCTAGCGGCGGGGAGCTGTTTTTT | CASRPSGGELFF
TRBJ2-3 | TRBV5-1 | NA | TRBD1 | TGCGCCAGCAGCCCACAATTCCTTGGGACAGGTACGCAGTATTTT | CASSPQFLGTGTQYF
TRBJ2-5 | TRBV20-1 | few | TRBD1 | TGCAGTGCTAGAGCTCGACAGGGCCGGGGGACCCAGTACTTC | CSARARQGRGTQYF
TRBJ2-3 | TRBV5-5 | once | TRBD2 | TGTGCCAGCCGGGAGGGCACGCAGTATTTT | CASREGTQYF
TRBJ2-1 | TRBV7-9 | NA | NA | TGTGCCAGCAGGGGTATCGGGGGCCGATACAATGAGCAGTTCTTC | CASRGIGGRYNEQFF
TRBJ2-5 | TRBV24-1 | NA | NA | TGTGCCACCAGTTCCGGCGGTGGGACCCAGTACTTC | CATSSGGGTQYF
TRBJ2-2 | TRBV6-5 | NA | TRBD2 | TGTGCCAGCAGTTTTAGCGGGAGAGGCGGGGAGCTGTTTTTT | CASSFSGRGGELFF
TRBJ2-7 | TRBV6-1 | few | NA | TGTGCCAGCAGTCCCTTGAGGGCATCTGACTACGAGCAGTACTTC | CASSPLRASDYEQYF
TRBJ2-2 | TRBV10-3 | NA | TRBD2 | TGTGCCACCCAGGTTCTAGCGGGAGTCACCGGGGAGCTGTTTTTT | CATQVLAGVTGELFF
TRBJ1-1 | TRBV7-9 | few | NA | TGTGCCAGCAGCTTAAGTAATCCCGAAGCTTTCTTT | CASSLSNPEAFF
TRBJ2-3 | TRBV12-3/TRBV12-4 | few | TRBD2 | TGTGCCAGCAGTTACACTAGCGGATCAGATACGCAGTATTTT | CASSYTSGSDTQYF
TRBJ2-6 | TRBV12-3/TRBV12-4 | few | NA | TGTGCCAGCAGTTTAAGAGGCAACTCTGGGGCCAACGTCCTGACTTTC | CASSLRGNSGANVLTF
TRBJ2-3 | TRBV20-1 | NA | NA | TGCAGGGCGTACCGGGGTGAAAGTAGAGATACGCAGTATTTT | CRAYRGESRDTQYF
TRBJ1-4 | TRBV9 | NA | TRBD1 | TGTGCCAGCAGCCCAGACCTCGGGACAGATGAAAAACTGTTTTTT | CASSPDLGTDEKLFF
TRBJ2-3 | TRBV7-2 | NA | NA | TGTGCCAGCAGTGGGGGGCCGGTAGATACGCAGTATTTT | CASSGGPVDTQYF
TRBJ2-5 | TRBV6-2/TRBV6-3 | NA | TRBD2 | TGTGCCAGCAGGCTGACGAGACTAGCGGGGTCAGGGGAGACCCAGTACTTC | CASRLTRLAGSGETQYF
TRBJ2-7 | TRBV18 | NA | NA | TGTGCCAGCTCACCAACGGCCCGGGAGCGGGAGCAGTACTTC | CASSPTAREREQYF
TRBJ2-1 | TRBV7-9 | NA | TRBD2 | TGTGCCAGCAGCGAAACTAGCGCACCTATGGGCAATGAGCAGTTCTTC | CASSETSAPMGNEQFF
TRBJ2-3 | TRBV5-1 | NA | NA | TGCGCCAGCGGGTCTAGCATCGCAGATACGCAGTATTTT | CASGSSIADTQYF